This T cell receptor (beta chain) originates from a study of cytomegalovirus exposure and HLA in healthy donors. 60 Vbeta and 13 Jbeta primers were used in PCR. Produced via immunoSEQ multiplex PCR; TCRdb's table is partial and in-frame only. The repertoire holds tens of thousands of clones, with 72% as singletons. Germline loops: CDR1 SQVTM, CDR2 ANQGSEA. This CDR3 contains 12 residues. Trimming removed 4 bases at V and 1 base at J, with 7 bases between. The chain is built from TRBV29-1 and TRBJ1-1; TRBD1 might be the D (5 bases). The sequenced material came from PBMCs. The source of this sequence is a middle-aged woman in good health and CMV-seropositive. CDR3 amino acids: CSVGQRNTEAFF. Written as DNA, the CDR3 is TGCAGCGTTGGACAGAGGAACACTGAAGCTTTCTTT.